Below are 5 T cell receptor beta chains sequenced from a single sample in a study of cytomegalovirus exposure and HLA in healthy donors. PCR amplification relied on 60 Vbeta primers (plus 13 Jbeta primers). Sequencing used immunoSEQ multiplex PCR; TCRdb keeps in-frame clones, though not all of them. The listing contains about 37,000 clones. The specimen sequenced was PBMCs. The receptor source for this set is a human donor in good health.

The CDR3 sequence is CASSLSRDRGLSNQPQHF. The CDR3 nucleotides are TGTGCCAGCAGTTTATCCCGGGACAGGGGACTAAGCAATCAGCCCCAGCATTTT. V gene TRBV27 combines with J gene TRBJ1-5; TRBD1 agrees at 10 bases. CDR1 and CDR2 from the germline V gene are MNHEY and SMNVEV (reference sequence). CDR3 length equals 18 residues. V was pared by 0 bases and J by 1 base, with 6 bases of the junction left unmatched.

The chain has TRBV20-1 and TRBJ1-1; 7 bases map to TRBD1. The CDR3 is 11 amino acids. V was clipped by 8 bases and J by 11 bases; unmatched bases: 11. Germline V gives CDR1 DFQATT, CDR2 SNEGSKA (reference sequence). The CDR3 nucleotides read TGCAGTAGCCGGGACAGAGGAGTCGCTTTCTTT. Translating it yields CSSRDRGVAFF.

Its frequency marks this clone as medium-sized. The chain has TRBV15 and TRBJ1-5; D gene ambiguous. The CDR3 has 15 residues. V lost 0 bases and J 9 bases, leaving 15 bases between the germline ends. The germline gives CDR1 LNHNV, CDR2 YYDKDF (reference sequence). CDR3 sequence reads: CATSRDRSPLSPQHF. CDR3 nucleotide sequence: TGTGCCACCAGCAGAGATCGGTCCCCGTTATCGCCCCAGCATTTT.

The V call is TRBV18, the J call TRBJ1-2, with 7 bases aligning to TRBD1. Germline V gene data show CDR1 as KGHSH and CDR2 as LQKENI. This CDR3 comprises 14 residues. With V trimmed by 2 bases and J by 14 bases, 14 bases remained unmatched. CDR3 in amino acids: CASSPLRSTGVHTF. In DNA form, the CDR3 reads TGTGCCAGCTCACCATTGCGCTCAACAGGGGTTCATACCTTC.

The chain uses TRBV7-2 and TRBJ1-1; tentatively, D is TRBD1 (5 bases). This CDR3 has 14 residues. Germline CDR1 and CDR2: SGHTA and FQGNSA. V lost 1 base, J lost 4 bases, and 10 bases lay in between. The CDR3 reads CASSLEPGGTEAFF. The CDR3 nucleotides are TGTGCCAGCAGCTTAGAACCGGGGGGCACTGAAGCTTTCTTT.